Following are 12 T cell receptor beta chains from one sample sequenced in a study of cytomegalovirus exposure and HLA in healthy donors. In the PCR, 60 Vbeta and 13 Jbeta primers were used. Method: immunoSEQ multiplex PCR; TCRdb's copy keeps in-frame clones and lacks some. The sample shows 150,000 to 200,000 clones, about 80% of them seen only once. Sequencing input: PBMCs. The receptors were sampled from a man between 50 and 59 years old in good health and CMV-seropositive.

The table lists this clone with a count of one. The chain links TRBV27 to TRBJ2-5, with 8 bases matching TRBD2. V lost 4 bases to trimming and J lost 5 bases; unmatched junction nucleotides: 9. This CDR3 has 15 residues. Germline values: CDR1 MNHEY, CDR2 SMNVEV (reference sequence). The CDR3 spells CASSSLRGGGETQYF. The CDR3 DNA reads as TGTGCCAGCAGTTCCCTCCGGGGGGGCGGGGAGACCCAGTACTTC.

The chain links TRBV5-4 to TRBJ2-5; D is undetermined. Trimming took 3 bases from V and 3 from J, leaving 9 bases between them. The CDR3 extends over 13 amino acids. Per germline, CDR1 SGHNT and CDR2 YYREEE (reference sequence). The chain's CDR3 is CASSSNSKETQYF. CDR3 nucleotides: TGTGCCAGCAGCTCAAACAGCAAAGAGACCCAGTACTTC.

The gene calls are TRBV2 and TRBJ1-2; 8 nucleotides match TRBD1. V gave up 8 bases and J gave up 0 bases; unmatched junction bases: 20. The CDR3 contains 19 residues. Germline V lookup: CDR1 SNHLY, CDR2 FYNNEI. The CDR3 coding sequence is TGTGCCAGCGCTAATCCCCTGACAGGGGACCAGTTAGCTAACTATGGCTACACCTTC. Translated, it gives CASANPLTGDQLANYGYTF.

This chain joins TRBV30 and TRBJ1-6; D is unresolved. V was pared by 2 bases and J by 10 bases, with 15 bases between. Germline V gives CDR1 GTSNPN, CDR2 SVGIG (reference sequence). The CDR3 covers 14 residues. The CDR3 is CAWSTQSLSSPLHF. The CDR3 DNA reads as TGTGCCTGGAGTACACAGAGCCTAAGCTCACCCCTCCACTTT. Full variable domain (missing parts from reference TRBV30 and TRBJ1-6): SQTIHQWPATLVQPVGSPLSLECTVEGTSNPNLYWYRQAAGRGLQLLFYSVGIGQISSEVPQNLSASRPQDRQFILSSKKLLLSDSGFYLCAWSTQSLSSPLHFGNGTRLTVT.

J is TRBJ2-7 and V is TRBV30; no firm D call. CDR1 GTSNPN and CDR2 SVGIG come from the germline V gene (reference sequence). The V and J ends lost 6 bases and 0 bases respectively, with 15 bases between them. The CDR3 is 14 amino acids. The CDR3 DNA sequence: TGTGCCTGTGACCCGACACCGAGCTCCTACGAGCAGTACTTC. It specifies CACDPTPSSYEQYF. Drawing the rest from reference TRBV30 and TRBJ2-7, the complete variable domain is SQTIHQWPATLVQPVGSPLSLECTVEGTSNPNLYWYRQAAGRGLQLLFYSVGIGQISSEVPQNLSASRPQDRQFILSSKKLLLSDSGFYLCACDPTPSSYEQYFGPGTRLTVT.

This clone showed up just a few times. The J gene is TRBJ2-7, the V gene TRBV21-1; TRBD2 is the table's D call, not checked against the DNA. TRBV21-1 is described as a pseudogene. The CDR3 has 17 amino acids. This CDR3 reads CASSRLAGGHPTYEQYF. CDR3 in DNA: TGTGCCAGCAGCCGACTAGCGGGGGGACATCCGACTTACGAGCAGTACTTC.

V gene TRBV27 combines with J gene TRBJ2-2; 8 positions match TRBD1. Germline V gives CDR1 MNHEY, CDR2 SMNVEV (reference sequence). CDR3 length: 15 residues. After removal of 3 bases from V and 9 bases from J, the junction contained 9 bases not matched to a gene. DNA for the CDR3: TGTGCCAGCAGTTTTCAAGGGACAGGTCGTCGGGAGCTGTTTTTT. Amino acids: CASSFQGTGRRELFF.

This clone has a single count. The genes are TRBV5-1 and TRBJ1-1; D unresolved. Trimming took 3 bases from V and 6 from J, leaving 15 bases between them. The CDR3 length is 14 residues. Germline CDR1 reads SGHRS; CDR2 reads YFSETQ. The CDR3 is CASSSSPGEAEAFF. The CDR3 nucleotides read TGCGCCAGCAGCTCGTCTCCGGGAGAGGCTGAAGCTTTCTTT.

This sequence joins TRBV10-3 and TRBJ2-7; 10 bases are shared with TRBD1. The CDR3 totals 16 residues. Germline CDR1 and CDR2: ENHRY and SYGVKD. The junction had 12 bases not matched to a gene; V was cut back by 10 bases and J by 0 bases. For the CDR3, the DNA is TGTGCCAGCCAAATGACGGGACAGGGGAGCTCCTACGAGCAGTACTTC. Protein product: CASQMTGQGSSYEQYF.

V is TRBV29-1 and J is TRBJ1-3; 8 bases align to TRBD1. J was trimmed by 4 bases and V by 7 bases; bases with no gene match: 3. The CDR3 length is 12 residues. Germline V gene lookup returns CDR1 SQVTM and CDR2 ANQGSEA. The DNA of the CDR3 is TGCAGCGCCCGACAGGGGGGAAACACCATATATTTT. Amino acids: CSARQGGNTIYF.

V usage is TRBV9 and J usage is TRBJ2-7; TRBD2 matches at 7 bases. This CDR3 has 14 residues. Germline V gene sequence: CDR1 SGDLS, CDR2 YYNGEE. Losses at the gene ends were 5 bases for V and 1 base for J; bases not matched to a gene: 6. CDR3 nucleotides: TGTGCCAGCAGTGGCTCAGCGGGGTCCTACGAGCAGTACTTC. It encodes CASSGSAGSYEQYF.

CDR3 DNA sequence: TGTGCCACCGCCGACAGGAATGAAAAACTGTTTTTT. It codes for CATADRNEKLFF. The chain couples TRBV10-3 to TRBJ1-4; D perhaps matches TRBD1 (6 bases). The V gene's germline CDR1 is ENHRY and CDR2 SYGVKD. The CDR3 contains 12 residues. V was pared by 10 bases and J by 5 bases, with 11 bases between.